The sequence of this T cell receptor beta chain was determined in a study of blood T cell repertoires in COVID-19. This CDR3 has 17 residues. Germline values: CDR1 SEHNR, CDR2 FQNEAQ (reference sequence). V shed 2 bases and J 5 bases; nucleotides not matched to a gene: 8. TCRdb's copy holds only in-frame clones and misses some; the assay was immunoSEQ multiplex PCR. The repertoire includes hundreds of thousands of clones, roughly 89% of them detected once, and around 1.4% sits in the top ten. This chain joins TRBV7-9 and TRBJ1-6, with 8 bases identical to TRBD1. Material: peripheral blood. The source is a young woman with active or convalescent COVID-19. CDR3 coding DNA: TGTGCCAGCAGCTTACTTGTTGACAGGGGCCATAATTCACCCCTCCACTTT. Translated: CASSLLVDRGHNSPLHF.